This T cell receptor beta chain stems from a study of cytomegalovirus exposure and HLA in healthy donors. Study-level results: A few V segments could not be told apart, such as TRBV6-2 and TRBV6-3, and were left out. There were under 200 TCR beta chains listed as cytomegalovirus-associated. The number of N-insertions in an Asian-associated ancestry cluster was reportedly below the 666-donor mean in a later analysis.

Trimming shortened V by 7 bases and J by 6 bases, and 15 bases separated the two germline ends. The CDR3 extends over 13 amino acids. From germline, CDR1 is MDHEN and CDR2 SYDVKM. This clone was seen a few times. The antigen remains unidentified. A multiplex PCR was run with 60 Vbeta primers and 13 Jbeta primers. Data came from immunoSEQ multiplex PCR; TCRdb stores just in-frame clones and leaves some out. The table shows about 110,000 clones, with 79% occurring only once. The receptor's source is a woman aged 18-29 years in good health and CMV-seropositive. The rearrangement links TRBV28 to TRBJ1-1, with D possibly being TRBD1 (6 bases). Sequenced sample: PBMCs. CDR3: CASNDRWPPEAFF. For the CDR3, the DNA is TGTGCCAGCAATGACAGGTGGCCTCCTGAAGCTTTCTTT.